This T cell receptor beta chain came from a study of identical twins. General study results and limits: The study found excess low generation probability among twin-shared out-of-frame alpha sequences.

The CDR3 consists of 13 residues. Trimming took 4 bases from V and 5 from J, leaving 11 bases between them. As for this clonotype: The antigen is undetermined.

TCRdb reprocessed the 5' RACE reads with MiXCR, giving one entry per CDR3 protein. The sample consists of more than 400,000 distinct CDR3 sequences, over 12% of them appearing once. Every donor was a healthy Caucasian. The data were also submitted as part of a second study, on yellow fever vaccine responses in identical twins. From that paper: After vaccination, twins' T cell response reportedly seemed partly convergent, partly personalized.

The specimen sequenced was CD4+ T cells sorted from blood. The chain recombines TRBV12-3 or TRBV12-4 with TRBJ2-5; D is perhaps TRBD2 (6 bases). The TCR sequence derives from a woman aged 18-29 years in good health. The CDR3 loop is CASSWRAGETQYF. CDR3 DNA sequence: TGTGCCAGCAGTTGGAGGGCCGGGGAGACCCAGTACTTC.